The present T cell receptor beta chain was sequenced within a study of CD8 T cells in ankylosing spondylitis. Overall study results and limits: Some motif variants had been reported before (in reactive arthritis synovial fluid and blood). Matched synovial fluid from ankylosing spondylitis patients was reported to be enriched for disease-linked clones. Disease-linked clones bore a CD8+ phenotype, appearing relatively rarely in peripheral blood.

Quantitative 5'-RACE with molecular barcodes was used to make the TCR beta libraries. MiXCR was run by TCRdb on the 5' RACE reads, yielding one entry per CDR3 protein. The data contain about 240,000 distinct CDR3 sequences, approximately 12% of them singletons. In this sample, this clonotype turned up many times. Its antigen is as yet unknown. The V gene's germline CDR1 is SGHRS and CDR2 YFSETQ. Trimming removed 0 bases from V and 3 bases from J, with 9 bases in between. CDR3 length equals 14 residues. The receptor was derived from a male donor with ankylosing spondylitis or in good health (not recorded which). The sample consisted of blood, either unsorted or a sorted T cell fraction (not recorded which). The chain links TRBV5-1 to TRBJ1-1; D call uncertain. CDR3 DNA sequence: TGCGCCAGCAGCTTGGTGGGCAGTCACACTGAAGCTTTCTTT. Translation gives CASSLVGSHTEAFF.